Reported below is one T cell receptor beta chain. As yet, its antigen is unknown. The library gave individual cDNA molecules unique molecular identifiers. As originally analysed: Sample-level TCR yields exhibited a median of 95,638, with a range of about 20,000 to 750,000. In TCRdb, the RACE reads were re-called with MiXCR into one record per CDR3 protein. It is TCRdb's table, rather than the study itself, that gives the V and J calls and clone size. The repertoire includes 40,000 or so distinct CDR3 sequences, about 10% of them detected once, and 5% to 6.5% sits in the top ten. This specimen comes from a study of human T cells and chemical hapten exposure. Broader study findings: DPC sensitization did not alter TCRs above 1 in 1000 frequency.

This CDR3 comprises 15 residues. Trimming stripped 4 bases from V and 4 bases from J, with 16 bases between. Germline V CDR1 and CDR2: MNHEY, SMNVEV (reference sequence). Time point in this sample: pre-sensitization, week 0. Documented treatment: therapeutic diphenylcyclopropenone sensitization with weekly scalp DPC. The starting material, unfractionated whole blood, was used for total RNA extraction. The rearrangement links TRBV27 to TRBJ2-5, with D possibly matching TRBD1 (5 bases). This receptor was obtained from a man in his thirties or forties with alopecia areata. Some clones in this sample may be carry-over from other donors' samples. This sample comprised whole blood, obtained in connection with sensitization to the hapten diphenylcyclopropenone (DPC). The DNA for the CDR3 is TGTGCCAGCAGTTCTCTGTTAGGGGTGCGAGAGACCCAGTACTTC. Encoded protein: CASSSLLGVRETQYF.